The 2 T cell receptor beta chains given below trace back to one sample, sequenced in a study of cytomegalovirus exposure and HLA in healthy donors. 13 Jbeta primers and 60 Vbeta primers were used for the PCR. The protocol was immunoSEQ multiplex PCR, while the TCRdb copy is restricted to in-frame clones and leaves out a portion. The sample records some 170,000 clones, roughly 85% being singletons. The sample comprised PBMCs. These receptors all stem from a man aged 40-55 years in good health and CMV-seropositive.

A few counts support this clone. The chain employs TRBV5-4 and TRBJ2-7, with TRBD2 matching over 7 bases. Trimming took 0 bases from V and 5 from J; bases not matched to a gene: 5. This CDR3 spans 14 amino acids. Germline loops: CDR1 SGHNT, CDR2 YYREEE (reference sequence). DNA for the CDR3: TGTGCCAGCAGCTTGGAACTAGCGACCGACGAGCAGTACTTC. Translated, it gives CASSLELATDEQYF.

The V gene is TRBV11-2, the J gene TRBJ1-1; 7 bases agree with TRBD1. This CDR3 has 14 amino acids. The V and J ends lost 5 bases and 0 bases, in that order; junction bases with no gene match: 3. The germline CDR1 and CDR2 sequences are SGHAT and FQNNGV. The CDR3 region has the DNA TGTGCCAGCAGCAAGACAGGGATGAACACTGAAGCTTTCTTT. Its protein is CASSKTGMNTEAFF.